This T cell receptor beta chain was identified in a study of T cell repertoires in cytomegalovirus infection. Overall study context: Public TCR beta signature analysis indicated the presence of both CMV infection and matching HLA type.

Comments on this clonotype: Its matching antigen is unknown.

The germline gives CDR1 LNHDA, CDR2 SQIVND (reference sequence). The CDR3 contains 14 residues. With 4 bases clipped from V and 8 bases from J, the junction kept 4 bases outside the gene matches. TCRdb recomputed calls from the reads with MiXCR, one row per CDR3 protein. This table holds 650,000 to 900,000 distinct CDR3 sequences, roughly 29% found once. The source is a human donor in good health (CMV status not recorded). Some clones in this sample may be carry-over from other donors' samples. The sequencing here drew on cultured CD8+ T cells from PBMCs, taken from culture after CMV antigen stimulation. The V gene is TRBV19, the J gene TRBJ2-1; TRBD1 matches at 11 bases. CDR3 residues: CASSRDRGIDEQFF. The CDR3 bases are TGTGCCAGTAGTAGGGACAGGGGGATCGATGAGCAGTTCTTC.